This TCR beta chain was recovered during a study of beta chain features in type 1 diabetes. The sequenced template was cDNA made from the entire isolated RNA. Assay: immunoSEQ multiplex PCR; the TCRdb copy retains only in-frame clones and omits some. This table has 200,000 to 250,000 clones, approximately 11% appearing once. Per the germline V gene, CDR1 is SNHLY and CDR2 is FYNNEI. This CDR3 comprises 11 residues. V was pared by 6 bases and J by 6 bases, with 5 bases between. Sequenced input: central memory CD4+ T cells from blood. The TCR comes from a man between 18 and 35 years old in good health. This rearrangement joins TRBV2 to TRBJ2-2; D remains unclear. In DNA, the CDR3 is TGTGCCAGCAGCACCCCCGGGGAGCTGTTTTTT. It specifies CASSTPGELFF. The full variable domain, its missing parts supplied by reference TRBV2 and TRBJ2-2, is EPEVTQTPSHQVTQMGQEVILRCVPISNHLYFYWYRQILGQKVEFLVSFYNNEISEKSEIFDDQFSVERPDGSNFTLKIRSTKLEDSAMYFCASSTPGELFFGEGSRLTVL.